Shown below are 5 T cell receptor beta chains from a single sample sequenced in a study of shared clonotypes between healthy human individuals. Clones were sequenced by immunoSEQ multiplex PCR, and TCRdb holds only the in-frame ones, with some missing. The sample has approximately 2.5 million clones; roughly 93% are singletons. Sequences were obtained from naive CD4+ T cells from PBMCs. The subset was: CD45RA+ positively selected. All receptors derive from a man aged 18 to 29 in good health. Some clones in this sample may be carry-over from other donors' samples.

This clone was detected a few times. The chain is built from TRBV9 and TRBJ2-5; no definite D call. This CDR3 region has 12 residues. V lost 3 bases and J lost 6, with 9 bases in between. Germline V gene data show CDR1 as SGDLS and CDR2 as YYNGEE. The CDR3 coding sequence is TGTGCCAGCAGCGAGGACCTGCAGACCCAGTACTTC. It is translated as CASSEDLQTQYF.

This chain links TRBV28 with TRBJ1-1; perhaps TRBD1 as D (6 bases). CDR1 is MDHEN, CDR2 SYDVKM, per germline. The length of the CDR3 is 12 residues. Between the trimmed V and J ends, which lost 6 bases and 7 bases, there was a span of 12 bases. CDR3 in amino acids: CASSLQGDEAFF. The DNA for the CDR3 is TGTGCCAGCAGCTTACAGGGAGATGAAGCTTTCTTT. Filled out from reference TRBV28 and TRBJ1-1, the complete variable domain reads DVKVTQSSRYLVKRTGEKVFLECVQDMDHENMFWYRQDPGLGLRLIYFSYDVKMKEKGDIPEGYSVSREKKERFSLILESASTNQTSMYLCASSLQGDEAFFGQGTRLTVV.

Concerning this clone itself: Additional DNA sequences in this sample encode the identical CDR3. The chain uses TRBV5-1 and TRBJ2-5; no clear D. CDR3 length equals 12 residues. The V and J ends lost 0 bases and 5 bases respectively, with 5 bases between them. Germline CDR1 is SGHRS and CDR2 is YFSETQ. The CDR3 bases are TGCGCCAGCAGCTTGGACCCGGAGACCCAGTACTTC. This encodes CASSLDPETQYF.

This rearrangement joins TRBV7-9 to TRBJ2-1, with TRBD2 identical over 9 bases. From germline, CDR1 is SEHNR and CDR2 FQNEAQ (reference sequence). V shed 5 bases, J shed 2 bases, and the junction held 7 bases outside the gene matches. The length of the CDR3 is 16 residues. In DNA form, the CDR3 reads TGTGCCAGCAGCAGAGTCCCTAGCGGGACCTACAATGAGCAGTTCTTC. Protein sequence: CASSRVPSGTYNEQFF. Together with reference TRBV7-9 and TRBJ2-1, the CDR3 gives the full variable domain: DTGVSQNPRHKITKRGQNVTFRCDPISEHNRLYWYRQTLGQGPEFLTYFQNEAQLEKSRLLSDRFSAERPKGSFSTLEIQRTEQGDSAMYLCASSRVPSGTYNEQFFGPGTRLTVL.

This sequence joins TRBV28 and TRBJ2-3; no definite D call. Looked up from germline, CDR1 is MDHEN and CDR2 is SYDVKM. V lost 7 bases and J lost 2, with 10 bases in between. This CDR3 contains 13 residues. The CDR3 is CASTLDPTDTQYF. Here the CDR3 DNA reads TGTGCCAGCACCCTGGACCCCACAGATACGCAGTATTTT.